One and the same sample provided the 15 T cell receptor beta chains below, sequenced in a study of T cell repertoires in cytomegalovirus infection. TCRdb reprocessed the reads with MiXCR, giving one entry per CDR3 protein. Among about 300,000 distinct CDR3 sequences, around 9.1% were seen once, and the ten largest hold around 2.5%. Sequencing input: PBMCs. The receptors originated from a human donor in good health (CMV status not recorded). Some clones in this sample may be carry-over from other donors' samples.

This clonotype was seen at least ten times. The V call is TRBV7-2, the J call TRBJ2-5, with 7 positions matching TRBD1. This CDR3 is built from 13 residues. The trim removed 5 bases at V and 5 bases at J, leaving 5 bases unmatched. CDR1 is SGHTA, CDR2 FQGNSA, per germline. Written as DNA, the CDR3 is TGTGCCAGCAGCATACAGGGGCGGGAGACCCAGTACTTC. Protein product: CASSIQGRETQYF. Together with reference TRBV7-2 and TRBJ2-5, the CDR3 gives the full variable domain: GAGVSQSPSNKVTEKGKDVELRCDPISGHTALYWYRQSLGQGLEFLIYFQGNSAPDKSGLPSDRFSAERTGGSVSTLTIQRTQQEDSAVYLCASSIQGRETQYFGPGTRLLVL.

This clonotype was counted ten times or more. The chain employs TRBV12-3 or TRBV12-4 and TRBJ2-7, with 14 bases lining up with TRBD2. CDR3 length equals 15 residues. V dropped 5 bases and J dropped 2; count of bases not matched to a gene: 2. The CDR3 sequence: CASSRGLAGAYEQYF. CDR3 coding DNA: TGTGCCAGCAGTAGGGGACTAGCGGGGGCCTACGAGCAGTACTTC.

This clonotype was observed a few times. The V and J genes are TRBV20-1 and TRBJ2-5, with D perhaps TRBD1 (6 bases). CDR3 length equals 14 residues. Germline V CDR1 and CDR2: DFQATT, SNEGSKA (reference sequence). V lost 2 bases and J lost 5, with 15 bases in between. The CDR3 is CSARPYRTEETQYF. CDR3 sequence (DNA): TGCAGTGCTAGACCGTACCGGACAGAGGAGACCCAGTACTTC.

For the CDR3, the DNA is TGTGCCAGCAGCCAAGCGGGATCTGGAAACACCATATATTTT. It codes for CASSQAGSGNTIYF. The chain combines TRBV3-1 with TRBJ1-3; the D is unclear. The CDR3 extends over 14 amino acids. Germline V gene data show CDR1 as LGHDT and CDR2 as YNNKEL (reference sequence). V lost 1 base and J lost 1, with 5 bases in between.

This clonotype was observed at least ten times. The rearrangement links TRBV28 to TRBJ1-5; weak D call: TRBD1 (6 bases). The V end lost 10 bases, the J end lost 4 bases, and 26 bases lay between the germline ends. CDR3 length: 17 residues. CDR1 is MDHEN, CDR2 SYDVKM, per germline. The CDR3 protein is CATSFFTGTKANQPQHF. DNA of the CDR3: TGTGCCACTTCCTTCTTTACCGGGACAAAGGCTAATCAGCCCCAGCATTTT. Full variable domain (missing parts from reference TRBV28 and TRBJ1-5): DVKVTQSSRYLVKRTGEKVFLECVQDMDHENMFWYRQDPGLGLRLIYFSYDVKMKEKGDIPEGYSVSREKKERFSLILESASTNQTSMYLCATSFFTGTKANQPQHFGDGTRLSIL.

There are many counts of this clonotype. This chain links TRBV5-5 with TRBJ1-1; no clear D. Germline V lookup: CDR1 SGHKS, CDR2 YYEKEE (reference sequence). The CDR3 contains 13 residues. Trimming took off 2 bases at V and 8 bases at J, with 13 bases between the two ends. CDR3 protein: CASSFDTLFEAFF. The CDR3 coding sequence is TGTGCCAGCAGCTTCGACACACTATTCGAAGCTTTCTTT.

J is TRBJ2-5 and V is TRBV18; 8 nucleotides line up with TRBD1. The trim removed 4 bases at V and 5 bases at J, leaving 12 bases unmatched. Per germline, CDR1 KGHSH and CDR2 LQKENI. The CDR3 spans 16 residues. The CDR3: CASSLPDRALLETQYF. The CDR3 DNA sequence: TGTGCCAGCTCACTTCCGGACAGGGCTTTACTGGAGACCCAGTACTTC.

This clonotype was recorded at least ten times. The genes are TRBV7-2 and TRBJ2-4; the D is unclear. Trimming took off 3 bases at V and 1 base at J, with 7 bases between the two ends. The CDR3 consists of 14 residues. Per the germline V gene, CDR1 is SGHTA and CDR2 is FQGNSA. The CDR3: CASSFTPAKNIQYF. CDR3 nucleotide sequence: TGTGCCAGCAGCTTTACACCTGCCAAAAACATTCAGTACTTC. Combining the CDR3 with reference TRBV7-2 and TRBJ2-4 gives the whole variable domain GAGVSQSPSNKVTEKGKDVELRCDPISGHTALYWYRQSLGQGLEFLIYFQGNSAPDKSGLPSDRFSAERTGGSVSTLTIQRTQQEDSAVYLCASSFTPAKNIQYFGAGTRLSVL.

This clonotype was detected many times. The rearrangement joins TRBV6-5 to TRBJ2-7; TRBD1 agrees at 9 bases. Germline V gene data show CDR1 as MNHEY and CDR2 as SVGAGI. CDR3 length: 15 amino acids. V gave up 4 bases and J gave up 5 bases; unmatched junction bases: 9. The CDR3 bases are TGTGCCAGCAGTTCGACCGGGACAGGGTTACACGAGCAGTACTTC. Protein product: CASSSTGTGLHEQYF.

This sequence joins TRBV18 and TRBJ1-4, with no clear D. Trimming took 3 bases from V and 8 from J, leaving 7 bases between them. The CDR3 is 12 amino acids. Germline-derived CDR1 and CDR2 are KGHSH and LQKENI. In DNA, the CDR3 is TGTGCCAGCTCACCTACTTCGGAAAAACTGTTTTTT. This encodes CASSPTSEKLFF.

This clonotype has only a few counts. CDR3 coding DNA: TGTGCCAGCAGTTTATGGGGACAGGGCAATTCACCCCTCCACTTT. Amino acids: CASSLWGQGNSPLHF. The rearrangement links TRBV28 to TRBJ1-6; 9 bases are shared with TRBD1. Losses at the gene ends were 0 bases for V and 7 bases for J; bases not matched to a gene: 1. Germline values: CDR1 MDHEN, CDR2 SYDVKM. The CDR3 length is 15 residues.

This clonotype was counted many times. CDR3 loop: CASSRTSVNGELFF. In DNA, the CDR3 is TGTGCCAGCAGCCGGACTAGCGTGAACGGGGAGCTGTTTTTT. The chain carries TRBV5-4 and TRBJ2-2, with 9 bases fitting TRBD2. Trimming cost V 4 bases and J 7 bases; bases outside gene matches: 5. This CDR3 has 14 residues. Germline CDR1 SGHNT, CDR2 YYREEE (reference sequence). The variable domain in full, completed from reference TRBV5-4 and TRBJ2-2, reads ETGVTQSPTHLIKTRGQQVTLRCSSQSGHNTVSWYQQALGQGPQFIFQYYREEENGRGNFPPRFSGLQFPNYSSELNVNALELDDSALYLCASSRTSVNGELFFGEGSRLTVL.

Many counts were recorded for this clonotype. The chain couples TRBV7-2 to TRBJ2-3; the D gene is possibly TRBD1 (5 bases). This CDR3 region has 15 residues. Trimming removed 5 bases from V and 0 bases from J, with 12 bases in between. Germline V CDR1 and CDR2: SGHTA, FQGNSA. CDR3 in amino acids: CASSKQVTSTDTQYF. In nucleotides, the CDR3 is TGTGCCAGCAGCAAACAGGTTACTAGCACAGATACGCAGTATTTT. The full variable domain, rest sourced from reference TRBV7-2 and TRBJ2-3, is GAGVSQSPSNKVTEKGKDVELRCDPISGHTALYWYRQSLGQGLEFLIYFQGNSAPDKSGLPSDRFSAERTGGSVSTLTIQRTQQEDSAVYLCASSKQVTSTDTQYFGPGTRLTVL.

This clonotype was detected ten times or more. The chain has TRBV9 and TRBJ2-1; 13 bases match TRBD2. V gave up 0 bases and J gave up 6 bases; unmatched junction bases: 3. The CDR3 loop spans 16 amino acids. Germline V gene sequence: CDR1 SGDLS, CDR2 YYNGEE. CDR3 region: CASSVVTSGGGNEQFF. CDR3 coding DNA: TGTGCCAGCAGCGTAGTAACTAGCGGGGGGGGCAATGAGCAGTTCTTC.

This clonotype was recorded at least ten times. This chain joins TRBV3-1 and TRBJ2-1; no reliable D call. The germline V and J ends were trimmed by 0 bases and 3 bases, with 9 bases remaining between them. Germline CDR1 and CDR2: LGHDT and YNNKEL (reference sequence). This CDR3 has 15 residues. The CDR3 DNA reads TGTGCCAGCAGCCAAGATTTGGGCCTCTACAATGAGCAGTTCTTC. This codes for CASSQDLGLYNEQFF.